A selection of T cell receptor beta chains follows, all from one sample in a study of shared clonotypes between healthy human individuals. Assay used: immunoSEQ multiplex PCR; TCRdb lists only in-frame clones, some missing. In the table there are approximately 2.5 million clones, over 85% of which are singletons. Sample: naive CD4+ T cells sorted from blood. These receptors all stem from a man between 18 and 35 years old in good health. The CDR3 runs from the conserved cysteine through the conserved F or W.

V,J,CDR3
TRBV20-1,TRBJ2-7,CSAREDGEQYF
TRBV4-1,TRBJ1-4,CASSQDSGAANEKLFF
TRBV28,TRBJ2-1,CASRSGENEQFF
TRBV5-1,TRBJ1-1,CASSRDPPTSFPTEAFF
TRBV6-1,TRBJ1-3,CASSERSGFGNTIYF
TRBV11-2,TRBJ1-4,CASSHRGSGEKLFF
TRBV15,TRBJ1-6,CATSRDPGGSPLHF
TRBV10-3,TRBJ1-1,CAISESRMNTEAFF
TRBV18,TRBJ2-7,CASSPNGGPYEQYF
TRBV4-3,TRBJ2-7,CASSQEPGDRAYEQYF
TRBV4-3,TRBJ2-3,CASSQGNTDTQYF
TRBV18,TRBJ2-7,CASSPTVLRTGYEQYF
TRBV4-1,TRBJ2-5,CASSQRGTGNQETQYF
TRBV10-2,TRBJ2-7,CASSLGTSYEQYF
TRBV30,TRBJ1-4,CAWVYEKGGTNEKLFF
TRBV2,TRBJ1-2,CASSEEQGNYGYTF
TRBV7-9,TRBJ2-2,CASSLEGKTGELFF
TRBV5-1,TRBJ1-4,CASSPSIQMGREKLFF
TRBV27,TRBJ1-2,CASSLGGVLSTNYGYTF
TRBV18,TRBJ2-7,CASSPNRGDEQYF
TRBV5-1,TRBJ1-4,CASSTAGTGAEKLFF
TRBV5-1,TRBJ1-2,CASSQVSGQGNGYTF
TRBV4-2,TRBJ2-2,CASNQGPPEGVGELFF
TRBV6-5,TRBJ1-6,CASSRTELNSPLHF
TRBV5-1,TRBJ2-7,CASSLEGTYEQYF
TRBV5-1,TRBJ2-7,CASSFATGGAYEQYF